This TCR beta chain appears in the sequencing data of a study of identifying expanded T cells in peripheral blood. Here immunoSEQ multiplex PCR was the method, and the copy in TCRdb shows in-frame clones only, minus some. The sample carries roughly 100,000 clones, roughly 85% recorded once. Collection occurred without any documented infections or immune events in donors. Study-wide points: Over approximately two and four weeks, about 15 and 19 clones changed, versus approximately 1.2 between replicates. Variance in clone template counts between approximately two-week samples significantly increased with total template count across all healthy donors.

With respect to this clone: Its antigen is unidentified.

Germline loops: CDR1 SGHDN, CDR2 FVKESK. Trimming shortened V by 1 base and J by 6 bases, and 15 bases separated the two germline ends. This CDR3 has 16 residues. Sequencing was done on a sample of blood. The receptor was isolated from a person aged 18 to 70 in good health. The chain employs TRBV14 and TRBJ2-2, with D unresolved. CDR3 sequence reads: CASSQVENRLAGELFF. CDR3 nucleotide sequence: TGTGCCAGCAGCCAAGTTGAGAATCGGCTTGCCGGGGAGCTGTTTTTT.